This section outlines one T cell receptor (beta chain) sequence together with its context. Its antigen is not identified. The record originates from a study of T cell responses to AZD1222 COVID-19 vaccine. Whole-study results and caveats: The study reported that nearly half of spike-specific TCRs target unmutated variant regions.

Sequencing used immunoSEQ multiplex PCR; TCRdb keeps in-frame clones, though not all of them. The data contain over 50,000 clones, approximately 89% of them singletons. CDR3 length: 15 amino acids. Germline V lookup: CDR1 LGHDT, CDR2 YNNKEL (reference sequence). Trimming took off 1 base at V and 0 bases at J, with 7 bases between the two ends. The receptor was derived from an adult in good health. The input for sequencing was peripheral blood, taken on day 0 of AZD1222 vaccination. The chain has TRBV3-1 (or the pseudogene TRBV3-2) and TRBJ1-3; weak D call: TRBD1 (5 bases). CDR3 DNA: TGTGCCAGCAGCCAAGCCGGGACCTCTGGAAACACCATATATTTT. Translation gives CASSQAGTSGNTIYF.